Following are 13 T cell receptor beta chains from one sample sequenced in a study of blood T cell repertoires in COVID-19. The data were produced by immunoSEQ multiplex PCR, yet TCRdb's version contains in-frame clones alone and is incomplete. Of 200,000 to 300,000 clones listed, nearly 90% are singletons. The sequencing sample was made of peripheral blood. The receptors stem from a woman in her 30s with acute or convalescent COVID-19.

The chain combines TRBV3-1 (or the pseudogene TRBV3-2) with TRBJ1-1; D is undetermined. The germline gives CDR1 LGHDT, CDR2 YNNKEL (reference sequence). The CDR3 covers 15 residues. The V and J ends lost 5 bases and 0 bases respectively, with 13 bases between them. This CDR3 is CASSFSPNMNTEAFF. The CDR3 DNA reads TGTGCCAGCAGCTTTAGCCCCAACATGAACACTGAAGCTTTCTTT.

The V and J genes are TRBV5-5 and TRBJ2-1, with 9 positions matching TRBD2. The CDR3 contains 16 residues. Germline V gives CDR1 SGHKS, CDR2 YYEKEE (reference sequence). V was pared by 4 bases and J by 7 bases, with 12 bases of the junction left unmatched. The CDR3 region is CASSHLAGDSANEQFF. CDR3 DNA: TGTGCCAGCAGCCATTTAGCGGGAGATAGTGCAAATGAGCAGTTCTTC.

V gene TRBV12-3 or TRBV12-4 combines with J gene TRBJ2-2; 7 bases match TRBD1. V lost 2 bases, J lost 7 bases, and 1 base stayed unmatched. This CDR3 is built from 13 residues. The CDR3 reads CASSLRQGGELFF. The CDR3 DNA is TGTGCCAGCAGTTTACGACAGGGCGGGGAGCTGTTTTTT.

This rearrangement joins TRBV7-9 to TRBJ1-3, with D perhaps matching TRBD1 (5 bases). V lost 9 bases, J lost 4 bases, and 13 bases lay in between. This CDR3 spans 13 amino acids. Germline-derived CDR1 and CDR2 are SEHNR and FQNEAQ (reference sequence). The CDR3 reads CARDGGGGNTIYF. The CDR3 region has the DNA TGTGCCAGGGACGGGGGTGGAGGAAACACCATATATTTT.

The chain uses TRBV7-9 and TRBJ2-5; D uncertain. The V end was cut by 1 base, the J end by 5 bases, with 11 bases between. From germline, CDR1 is SEHNR and CDR2 FQNEAQ (reference sequence). CDR3 size: 14 residues. CDR3 coding DNA: TGTGCCAGCAGCTTAGACCAGTTGTGGGAGACCCAGTACTTC. This translates into CASSLDQLWETQYF.

The J gene is TRBJ1-6, the V gene TRBV4-1; D gene uncertain. The CDR3 sequence is 16 residues long. Germline V gives CDR1 MGHRA, CDR2 YSYEKL. The V gene lost 1 base and the J gene lost 7 bases, with 14 bases spanning the gap. The CDR3 region has the DNA TGCGCCAGCAGCCAAGCGCAGCCGGGTACCAATTCACCCCTCCACTTT. As protein: CASSQAQPGTNSPLHF.

V is TRBV19 and J is TRBJ1-2; 10 bases align to TRBD1. V lost 0 bases, J lost 6 bases, and 4 bases stayed unmatched. Germline V gene lookup returns CDR1 LNHDA and CDR2 SQIVND (reference sequence). The CDR3 runs 15 residues. CDR3 sequence: CASSIDRGQGHGYTF. CDR3 in DNA: TGTGCCAGTAGTATAGATAGGGGACAGGGGCATGGCTACACCTTC. Full variable domain (missing parts from reference TRBV19 and TRBJ1-2): DGGITQSPKYLFRKEGQNVTLSCEQNLNHDAMYWYRQDPGQGLRLIYYSQIVNDFQKGDIAEGYSVSREKKESFPLTVTSAQKNPTAFYLCASSIDRGQGHGYTFGSGTRLTVV.

The genes are TRBV5-4 and TRBJ2-1, with 13 bases lining up with TRBD2. CDR3 length equals 16 residues. Unmatched junction bases numbered 1, after V lost 0 bases and J lost 4 bases. The germline CDR1 and CDR2 sequences are SGHNT and YYREEE (reference sequence). Here the CDR3 DNA reads TGTGCCAGCAGCTTGGGACTAGCGGGGGGTTACAATGAGCAGTTCTTC. It translates to CASSLGLAGGYNEQFF.

The DNA for the CDR3 is TGTGCCAGCAGCCAAGGCCCGAGCGGGAGGGCCACAGATACGCAGTATTTT. Amino acids: CASSQGPSGRATDTQYF. V and J are TRBV4-2 and TRBJ2-3, with TRBD2 identical over 10 bases. Trimming cost V 1 base and J 2 bases; bases outside gene matches: 6. CDR3 size: 17 residues. Germline V gives CDR1 LGHNA, CDR2 YNFKEQ.

This chain links TRBV5-1 with TRBJ2-1; 8 bases map to TRBD2. In germline, CDR1 is SGHRS, CDR2 YFSETQ. The CDR3 is 13 amino acids. V lost 4 bases to trimming and J lost 4 bases; unmatched junction nucleotides: 1. The CDR3 region has the DNA TGCGCCAGCAGCGCGGGAGGTTACAATGAGCAGTTCTTC. Translation: CASSAGGYNEQFF.

The chain is built from TRBV23-1 and TRBJ1-2; the D is unclear. TRBV23-1 counts as an open reading frame of uncertain function. The CDR3 consists of 17 residues. V lost 0 bases to trimming and J lost 4 bases, with 18 bases between them. The CDR3 here is CASSQSRAPPCVYGYTF. DNA for the CDR3: TGCGCCAGCAGTCAATCGCGGGCGCCGCCGTGCGTCTATGGCTACACCTTC.

CDR3 bases: TGTGCCAGCAAGACGAGGGCAGGGAGGAGTGAAAAACTGTTTTTT. Encoded protein: CASKTRAGRSEKLFF. The rearrangement links TRBV7-9 to TRBJ1-4; tentative D call: TRBD1 (5 bases). Looked up from germline, CDR1 is SEHNR and CDR2 is FQNEAQ (reference sequence). The CDR3 covers 15 residues. V was clipped by 7 bases and J by 7 bases, with 19 bases between them.

In this sample, this clone turned up a few times. This chain connects TRBV30 to TRBJ1-6; D ambiguous. This CDR3 has 12 amino acids. V was clipped by 1 base and J by 10 bases, with 8 bases between them. Germline-derived CDR1 and CDR2 are GTSNPN and SVGIG (reference sequence). The CDR3 DNA sequence: TGTGCCTGGAGTGATGGGAGCTCACCCCTCCACTTT. It codes for CAWSDGSSPLHF.